One T cell receptor (beta chain) is described in this entry. The data were obtained in a study of blood T cell repertoires in COVID-19. The overall study: The samples span acute and convalescent COVID-19 from the United States, Italy and Spain.

Per the authors' pipeline: Reference gene primer amplification gave nucleated cell count estimates. Libraries were prepared by immunoSEQ multiplex PCR; TCRdb keeps only in-frame clonotypes and omits some of them. The DNA was the basis for D and trimming; V, J and clone size are from that table. The table includes about 150,000 clones, 87% detected once. The CDR3 loop spans 15 amino acids. V shed 3 bases and J shed 4 bases, with 16 bases lying between them. Germline V lookup: CDR1 SGHKS, CDR2 YYEKEE (reference sequence). The source is a man aged 50-59 years with active COVID-19. Sample: peripheral blood. The gene calls are TRBV5-5 and TRBJ2-5; D may be TRBD2 (7 bases). This CDR3 reads CASSWLGGLGETQYF. The CDR3 DNA reads TGTGCCAGCAGCTGGTTGGGGGGGCTTGGAGAGACCCAGTACTTC.